This TCR beta chain came from a study of human T cells and chemical hapten exposure. In the library, unique molecular identifiers were attached to individual cDNA molecules. Using its own MiXCR run on the RACE reads, TCRdb lists one record per CDR3 protein. This sample carries tens of thousands of distinct CDR3 sequences, roughly a tenth of them seen once, and the ten largest clones take about 7%. Germline assignment: CDR1 SGHAT and CDR2 FQNNGV. V was clipped by 3 bases and J by 0 bases, with 11 bases between them. The CDR3 runs to 16 residues. This clonotype was found many times. The time point denotes: patch test 2, 6 weeks after DPC sensitization. Treatment given: therapeutic diphenylcyclopropenone sensitization with weekly scalp DPC. Prior to each patch test being applied, blood was drawn.

The genes are TRBV11-2 and TRBJ1-4, with D tentatively TRBD1 (5 bases). The input for sequencing was whole blood, taken in connection with sensitization to the hapten diphenylcyclopropenone (DPC). The TCR comes from a man between 25 and 39 years old with alopecia areata. Some clones in this sample may be carry-over from other donors' samples. The CDR3 loop is CASSFRTLSTNEKLFF. The CDR3 DNA sequence: TGTGCCAGCAGCTTCCGGACACTTTCAACTAATGAAAAACTGTTTTTT.